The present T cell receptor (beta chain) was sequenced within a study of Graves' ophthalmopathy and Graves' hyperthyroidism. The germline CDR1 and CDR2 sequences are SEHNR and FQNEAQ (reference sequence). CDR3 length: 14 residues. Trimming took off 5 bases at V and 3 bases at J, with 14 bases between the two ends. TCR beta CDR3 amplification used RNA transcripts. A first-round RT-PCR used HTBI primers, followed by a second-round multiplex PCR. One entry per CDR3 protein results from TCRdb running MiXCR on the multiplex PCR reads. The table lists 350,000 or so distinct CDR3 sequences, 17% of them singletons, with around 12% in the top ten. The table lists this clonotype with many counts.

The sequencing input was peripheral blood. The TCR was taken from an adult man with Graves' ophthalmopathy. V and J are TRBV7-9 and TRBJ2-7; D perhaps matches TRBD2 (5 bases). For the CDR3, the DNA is TGTGCCAGCAGCCCACTGACGGGGAACTACGAGCAGTACTTC. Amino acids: CASSPLTGNYEQYF.